This paragraph covers one TCR beta chain sequence. The entry originates in a study of OX40 agonist ivuxolimab in advanced cancers. TCRdb's copy holds only in-frame clones and misses some; the assay was immunoSEQ multiplex PCR. The sample holds roughly 60,000 clones, around 85% seen once. Individuals having autoimmune disease history or systemic immunosuppression were not enrolled. The germline CDR1 and CDR2 sequences are ENHRY and SYGVKD. Trimming shortened V by 3 bases and J by 5 bases, and 15 bases separated the two germline ends. This CDR3 has 15 amino acids. The V and J genes are TRBV10-3 and TRBJ2-3; D is possibly TRBD1 (6 bases). The sequence was collected from an adult with an advanced solid tumor such as melanoma, head and neck, liver or kidney cancer. The source was CD4+ or CD8+ T cells sorted from blood, collected in a trial of the OX40 agonist ivuxolimab. CDR3 amino acids: CAISEGPQGGDTQYF. The CDR3 DNA is TGTGCCATCAGTGAAGGGCCCCAAGGGGGAGATACGCAGTATTTT.